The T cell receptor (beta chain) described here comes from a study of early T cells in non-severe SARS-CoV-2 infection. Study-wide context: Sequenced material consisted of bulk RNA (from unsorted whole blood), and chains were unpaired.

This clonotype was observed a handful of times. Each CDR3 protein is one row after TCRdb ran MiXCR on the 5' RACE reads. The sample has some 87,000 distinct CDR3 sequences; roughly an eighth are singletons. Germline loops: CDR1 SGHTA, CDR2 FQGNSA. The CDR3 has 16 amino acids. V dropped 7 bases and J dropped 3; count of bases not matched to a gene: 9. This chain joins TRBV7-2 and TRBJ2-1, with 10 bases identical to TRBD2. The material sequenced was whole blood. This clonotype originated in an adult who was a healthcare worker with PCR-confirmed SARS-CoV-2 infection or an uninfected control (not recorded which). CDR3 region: CASTSGSGGVYNEQFF. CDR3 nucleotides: TGTGCCAGCACCTCTGGGAGCGGGGGGGTCTACAATGAGCAGTTCTTC.